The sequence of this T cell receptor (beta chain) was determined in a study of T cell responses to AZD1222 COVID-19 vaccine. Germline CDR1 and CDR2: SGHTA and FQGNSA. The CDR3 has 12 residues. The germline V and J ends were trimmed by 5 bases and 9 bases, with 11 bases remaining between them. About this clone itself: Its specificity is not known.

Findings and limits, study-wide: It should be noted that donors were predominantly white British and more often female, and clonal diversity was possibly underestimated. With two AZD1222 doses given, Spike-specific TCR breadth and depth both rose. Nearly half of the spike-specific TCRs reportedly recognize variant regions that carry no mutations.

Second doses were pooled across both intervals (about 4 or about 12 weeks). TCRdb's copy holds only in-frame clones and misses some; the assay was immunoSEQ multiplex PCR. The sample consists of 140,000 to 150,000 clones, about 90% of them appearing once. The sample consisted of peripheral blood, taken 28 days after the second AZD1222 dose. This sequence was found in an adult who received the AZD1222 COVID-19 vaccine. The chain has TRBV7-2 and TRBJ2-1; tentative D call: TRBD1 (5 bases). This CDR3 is CASSVDSSEQFF. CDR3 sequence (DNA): TGTGCCAGCAGCGTAGACAGCAGTGAGCAGTTCTTC.